One sample yielded the 18 T cell receptor beta chains listed below, sequenced in a study of beta chain features in type 1 diabetes. Antigens of these TCRs are unknown. Study-wide results and limits: TCRB CDR3s from Type 1 diabetes patients were moderately but significantly shorter in all four CD4+ subsets.

The sequenced template was cDNA made from the entire isolated RNA. Sequencing was performed with immunoSEQ multiplex PCR; in TCRdb, only in-frame clones are kept and a portion is missing. The data contain more than 250,000 clones, roughly 22% of them singletons. Sequenced sample: naive CD4+ T cells from blood. Receptors originate from a woman aged 35 to 49 with type 1 diabetes.

As regards this clone: One end of the junction fails to match germline, which may point to a read error. V usage is TRBV5-6 and J usage is TRBJ1-5; D perhaps matches TRBD1 (5 bases). Germline loops: CDR1 SGHDT, CDR2 YYEEEE. There are 15 residues in the CDR3. This CDR3 is CASTLRGYSNQPQHF. CDR3 in DNA: TGTGCCAGCACCTTGAGGGGATATAGCAATCAGCCCCAGCATTTT.

This clone was seen a few times. The J gene is TRBJ2-1, the V gene TRBV15; 16 nucleotides match TRBD2. There are 17 residues in the CDR3. With 4 bases clipped from V and 3 bases from J, the junction kept 3 bases outside the gene matches. Per the germline V gene, CDR1 is LNHNV and CDR2 is YYDKDF (reference sequence). CDR3 sequence reads: CATSTGTSGGGYNEQFF. The CDR3 DNA follows: TGTGCCACCAGCACCGGGACTAGCGGGGGGGGCTACAATGAGCAGTTCTTC.

This clone occurred a few times. The V and J genes are TRBV30 and TRBJ1-2; TRBD1 might be the D (6 bases). The germline V gene has CDR1 GTSNPN and CDR2 SVGIG (reference sequence). The CDR3 length is 13 residues. With 3 bases removed from V and 6 bases from J, the gap between germline ends came to 14 bases. CDR3 in amino acids: CAWSDGQTDGYTF. As DNA, the CDR3 is TGTGCCTGGAGCGATGGACAGACTGATGGCTACACCTTC.

The rearrangement links TRBV19 to TRBJ2-1, with 10 positions matching TRBD2. Germline CDR1 is LNHDA and CDR2 is SQIVND (reference sequence). This CDR3 has 16 residues. With 3 bases clipped from V and 6 bases from J, the junction kept 8 bases outside the gene matches. In nucleotides, the CDR3 is TGTGCCAGTAGTATTCGGACTAGCGGAAACTTCAATGAGCAGTTCTTC. Its translation is CASSIRTSGNFNEQFF.

This clone appeared a few times. The V call is TRBV7-9, the J call TRBJ1-2; 7 bases fit TRBD1. Germline CDR1 SEHNR, CDR2 FQNEAQ (reference sequence). The CDR3 sequence is 14 residues long. Germline trimming cut 5 bases from V and 2 bases from J; bases unmatched to any gene: 5. CDR3 DNA sequence: TGTGCCAGCAGCCCGTCGGGACAGAACTATGGCTACACCTTC. Translating it yields CASSPSGQNYGYTF.

A few counts support this clone. Distinct nucleotide sequences in the sample also encode this CDR3. The chain couples TRBV29-1 to TRBJ1-1; D possibly corresponds to TRBD1 (6 bases). This CDR3 comprises 11 residues. The germline V gene has CDR1 SQVTM and CDR2 ANQGSEA. Trimming cost V 7 bases and J 4 bases, with 10 bases left between them. The DNA of the CDR3 is TGCAGCGCAACAGGGACCACTGAAGCTTTCTTT. It yields the protein CSATGTTEAFF.

V usage is TRBV6-6 and J usage is TRBJ2-1; the match to TRBD1 covers 7 bases. The CDR3 contains 13 residues. Looked up from germline, CDR1 is MNHNY and CDR2 is SVGAGI (reference sequence). The V segment lost 7 bases and the J segment 4 bases; nucleotides outside the gene matches: 4. This chain's CDR3 is CASTRDRYNEQFF. The CDR3 DNA reads TGTGCCAGCACCCGGGACAGATACAATGAGCAGTTCTTC.

This clone showed up just a few times. The chain is built from TRBV4-3 and TRBJ2-5; D is ambiguous. V lost 0 bases, J lost 7 bases, and 15 bases lay in between. CDR1 and CDR2 (germline): LGHNA, YSLEER. This CDR3 contains 15 residues. CDR3 nucleotides: TGCGCCAGCAGCCAAGACTATACCCTCATTGGGACCCAGTACTTC. This codes for CASSQDYTLIGTQYF.

CDR3 bases: TGTGCCAGCAGTGAGTCGGGAACAGCCTCGTCTAACTATGGCTACACCTTC. Encoded protein: CASSESGTASSNYGYTF. The chain is built from TRBV2 and TRBJ1-2; no reliable D call. Germline V lookup: CDR1 SNHLY, CDR2 FYNNEI. The CDR3 totals 17 residues. The V end lost 3 bases, the J end lost 0 bases, and 17 bases lay between the germline ends.

In this sample, this clone turned up a few times. The rearrangement uses TRBV7-2 and TRBJ2-7; D remains ambiguous. CDR1 and CDR2 (germline): SGHTA, FQGNSA. With 2 bases removed from V and 0 bases from J, the gap between germline ends came to 8 bases. CDR3 length: 14 amino acids. The CDR3 DNA reads as TGTGCCAGCAGCTTACTACCGAGCTCCTACGAGCAGTACTTC. It codes for CASSLLPSSYEQYF.

V and J are TRBV27 and TRBJ2-7; D call uncertain. V lost 7 bases to trimming and J lost 1 base, with 8 bases between them. CDR1 is MNHEY and CDR2 is SMNVEV in the germline V gene (reference sequence). The CDR3 sequence is 12 residues long. The chain's CDR3 is CASTPGSYEQYF. CDR3 sequence (DNA): TGTGCCAGCACTCCCGGGTCCTACGAGCAGTACTTC.

The DNA for the CDR3 is TGTGCCAGCAGCAAAACCGGGACAGGGGGAGTTGAGACCCAGTACTTC. It encodes CASSKTGTGGVETQYF. The rearrangement joins TRBV9 to TRBJ2-5; TRBD1 matches 11 bases. The CDR3 length is 16 residues. Per the germline V gene, CDR1 is SGDLS and CDR2 is YYNGEE. Unmatched junction bases numbered 10, after V lost 4 bases and J lost 5 bases.

This clone has only a few counts. This chain uses TRBV28 with TRBJ1-3, with D uncertain. The V gene's germline CDR1 is MDHEN and CDR2 SYDVKM. Trimming left V 5 bases short and J 0 bases short, with 11 bases between. The CDR3 totals 15 residues. CDR3 loop: CASSPRHSSGNTIYF. The DNA of the CDR3 is TGTGCCAGCAGTCCTCGACATAGCTCTGGAAACACCATATATTTT.

Only a few counts were recorded for this clone. The chain links TRBV7-2 to TRBJ2-5; possible D gene TRBD2, 5 bases. This CDR3 is 13 amino acids long. Germline V gives CDR1 SGHTA, CDR2 FQGNSA. Trimming removed 5 bases at V and 5 bases at J, with 12 bases between. As DNA, the CDR3 is TGTGCCAGCAGCCCTGCACCGGGGGAGACCCAGTACTTC. Translated, it gives CASSPAPGETQYF.

The table lists this clone with a few counts. This chain connects TRBV30 to TRBJ1-3, with 8 bases matching TRBD1. The germline CDR1 and CDR2 sequences are GTSNPN and SVGIG (reference sequence). Trimming removed 6 bases from V and 4 bases from J; junction bases left unmatched: 5. The CDR3 sequence is 13 residues long. CDR3 nucleotides: TGTGCCTGCGCAGGGGGCCCCGGAAACACCATATATTTT. Protein sequence: CACAGGPGNTIYF.

CDR3 sequence reads: CSVSGQGYEQYF. CDR3 in DNA: TGCAGCGTATCCGGACAGGGATACGAGCAGTACTTC. V is TRBV29-1 and J is TRBJ2-7, with TRBD1 matching over 8 bases. Germline V gene lookup returns CDR1 SQVTM and CDR2 ANQGSEA. This CDR3 region has 12 residues. The V segment lost 6 bases and the J segment 4 bases; nucleotides outside the gene matches: 5.

This clone has more than one count but fewer than ten. The V call is TRBV28, the J call TRBJ1-2, with 8 bases identical to TRBD1. The CDR3 sequence is 15 residues long. The V and J ends lost 5 bases and 4 bases, in that order; junction bases with no gene match: 9. Per the germline V gene, CDR1 is MDHEN and CDR2 is SYDVKM. The CDR3 is CASSGQGLNGYGYTF. CDR3 coding DNA: TGTGCCAGCAGTGGACAGGGTTTAAATGGCTATGGCTACACCTTC.

This clone has only a few counts. Within the sample, other DNA sequences also encode this same CDR3. The chain recombines TRBV6-5 with TRBJ2-1; D gene ambiguous. The V and J ends lost 2 bases and 9 bases respectively, with 5 bases between them. The CDR3 has 11 residues. CDR1 is MNHEY and CDR2 is SVGAGI in the germline V gene. The CDR3 region has the DNA TGTGCCAGCAGTTACGCCGGTGAGCAGTTCTTC. Protein: CASSYAGEQFF.